The rows below give T cell receptor beta chains drawn from one sample of a study of shared clonotypes between healthy human individuals. The assay was immunoSEQ multiplex PCR, and TCRdb's table has in-frame clones only and misses some. Of some 500,000 clones listed, about 96% are singletons. What was sequenced was naive CD4+ T cells sorted from blood. The receptors derive from a woman in her 30s in good health. Both conserved end residues are part of each CDR3. A D gene is named only where the DNA matches it firmly. Not every row has a clone size; where given, it reads once, few, many or a size class.

>TRBD1|TRBJ1-1|-|TRBV5-4
CASSLGTVRRAEAFF
TGTGCCAGCAGCCTGGGGACAGTCCGTAGGGCTGAAGCTTTCTTT
>-|TRBJ1-1|-|TRBV18
CASSPGLLNTEAFF
TGTGCCAGCTCCCCGGGTCTGTTGAACACTGAAGCTTTCTTT
>-|TRBJ1-4|-|TRBV29-1
CSVGGAGEKLFF
TGCAGCGTTGGAGGGGCGGGTGAAAAACTGTTTTTT
>-|TRBJ1-2|few|TRBV11-2
CASSHSGEDGYTF
TGTGCCAGCAGCCATTCCGGGGAAGACGGCTACACCTTC
>TRBD1|TRBJ2-1|-|TRBV5-1
CASSHLDRGPNEQFF
TGCGCCAGCAGTCATTTAGACAGGGGGCCTAATGAGCAGTTCTTC
>-|TRBJ1-2|-|TRBV5-1
CASSLYDGGADGYTF
TGCGCCAGCAGCCTCTACGATGGGGGGGCAGATGGCTACACCTTC
>-|TRBJ2-1|-|TRBV6-1
CASSEGATYDEQFF
TGTGCCAGCAGTGAAGGTGCCACGTATGATGAGCAGTTCTTC
>TRBD2|TRBJ2-1|-|TRBV2
CASSPRTSFPEQFF
TGTGCCAGCAGTCCCCGGACTAGTTTCCCTGAGCAGTTCTTC
>TRBD2|TRBJ2-1|-|TRBV19
CASSIRVLAGGFNEQFF
TGTGCCAGTAGTATAAGGGTCCTAGCGGGAGGCTTCAATGAGCAGTTCTTC
>TRBD1|TRBJ2-7|once|TRBV27
CASSWLGQGVPYEQYF
TGTGCCAGCAGCTGGCTTGGACAGGGAGTTCCCTACGAGCAGTACTTC
>TRBD1|TRBJ1-5|-|TRBV28
CASNPTGTGGNQPQHF
TGTGCCAGCAATCCCACCGGGACAGGAGGCAATCAGCCCCAGCATTTT
>TRBD2|TRBJ2-1|-|TRBV28
CASSAGLAGLYNEQFF
TGTGCCAGCAGTGCGGGACTAGCGGGCTTATACAATGAGCAGTTCTTC
>TRBD1|TRBJ1-1|-|TRBV6-1
CASPSNRGQGTEAFF
TGTGCCAGCCCCTCGAACAGGGGCCAGGGCACTGAAGCTTTCTTT
>-|TRBJ2-7|-|TRBV28
CASSQDGYEQYF
TGTGCCAGCAGTCAGGACGGGTACGAGCAGTACTTC
>TRBD2|TRBJ2-2|-|TRBV28
CASSGGLVMTGELFF
TGTGCCAGCAGTGGGGGACTAGTTATGACCGGGGAGCTGTTTTTT
>-|TRBJ2-7|-|TRBV14
CANGLPTGEQYF
TGTGCCAACGGGCTACCAACGGGGGAGCAGTACTTC
>TRBD1|TRBJ2-7|-|TRBV27
CASSPRPGDRAHEQYF
TGTGCCAGCAGTCCCCGGCCCGGGGACAGGGCCCACGAGCAGTACTTC
>-|TRBJ2-1|once|TRBV2
CASSGGVHEQFF
TGTGCCAGCAGTGGGGGGGTACATGAGCAGTTCTTC
>-|TRBJ2-2|-|TRBV30
CAWSVLAPNTGELFF
TGTGCCTGGAGTGTACTAGCACCGAACACCGGGGAGCTGTTTTTT
>-|TRBJ2-6|-|TRBV27
CASRPLGANVLTF
TGTGCCAGCAGACCTCTTGGGGCCAACGTCCTGACTTTC
>TRBD1|TRBJ1-2|once|TRBV2
CASRLRTGLYGYTF
TGTGCCAGCAGGCTTCGGACAGGGCTCTATGGCTACACCTTC
>-|TRBJ1-3|-|TRBV7-9
CASSRTALVNTIYF
TGTGCCAGCTCAAGGACAGCTCTCGTAAACACCATATATTTT
>TRBD2|TRBJ2-1|-|TRBV4-1
CASSQGHAGGTYNEQFF
TGCGCCAGCAGCCAAGGTCACGCGGGAGGTACCTACAATGAGCAGTTCTTC
>-|TRBJ2-1|-|TRBV9
CASSVEPRAETYNEQFF
TGTGCCAGCAGCGTAGAACCCAGGGCCGAGACCTACAATGAGCAGTTCTTC
>-|TRBJ2-7|-|TRBV5-8
CASSHGAGTYEQYF
TGTGCCAGCAGCCACGGGGCGGGGACCTACGAGCAGTACTTC
>-|TRBJ2-7|-|TRBV5-1
CASSLAGSYEQYF
TGCGCCAGCAGCTTGGCCGGGTCCTACGAGCAGTACTTC
>TRBD1|TRBJ1-1|-|TRBV28
CASSFPGQGRTEAFF
TGTGCCAGCAGTTTCCCCGGACAGGGAAGGACTGAAGCTTTCTTT
>TRBD2|TRBJ2-7|-|TRBV5-4
CASSGGLAPTYEQYF
TGTGCCAGCAGCGGGGGACTAGCGCCCACCTACGAGCAGTACTTC
>TRBD1|TRBJ2-1|-|TRBV19
CASSISPTGASYNEQFF
TGTGCCAGTAGTATTTCCCCCACAGGGGCTTCCTACAATGAGCAGTTCTTC
>TRBD2|TRBJ2-2|-|TRBV6-5
CASSYKLAGESGELFF
TGTGCCAGCAGTTACAAACTAGCGGGAGAATCCGGGGAGCTGTTTTTT
>-|TRBJ2-7|-|TRBV10-3
CAISRTGTITYEQYF
TGTGCCATCAGTAGAACAGGGACGATAACCTACGAGCAGTACTTC
>-|TRBJ1-5|-|TRBV4-2
CASSQDGQGYNQPQHF
TGTGCCAGCAGCCAAGATGGGCAGGGCTACAATCAGCCCCAGCATTTT
>-|TRBJ1-1|-|TRBV30
CACRDPYTEAFF
TGTGCCTGCCGGGACCCCTACACTGAAGCTTTCTTT
>TRBD2|TRBJ2-7|-|TRBV27
CASKITASGIHEQYF
TGTGCCAGCAAGATAACGGCTAGCGGGATCCACGAGCAGTACTTC
>-|TRBJ2-7|-|TRBV5-1
CASKEGSAYEQYF
TGCGCCAGCAAGGAGGGCAGCGCCTACGAGCAGTACTTC
>TRBD1|TRBJ1-1|-|TRBV6-5
CASSRGRRGGVEAFF
TGTGCCAGCAGCAGGGGGCGACGAGGGGGCGTTGAAGCTTTCTTT
>TRBD2|TRBJ2-4|-|TRBV18
CASSPPASGSGRGKNIQYF
TGTGCCAGCTCACCACCGGCTAGCGGGAGTGGCAGGGGCAAAAACATTCAGTACTTC
>TRBD1|TRBJ2-7|-|TRBV30
CAWSYGTVYEQYF
TGTGCCTGGAGTTACGGGACAGTCTACGAGCAGTACTTC
>-|TRBJ1-2|-|TRBV19
CASSPDGANYGYTF
TGTGCCAGTAGCCCGGACGGGGCTAACTATGGCTACACCTTC
>-|TRBJ2-3|-|TRBV19
CASSSRTTSTDTQYF
TGTGCCAGTAGTTCGAGGACAACTAGCACAGATACGCAGTATTTT
>TRBD2|TRBJ2-7|-|TRBV5-1
CASSLAVGTSVTRAPEQYF
TGCGCCAGCAGCTTGGCCGTAGGGACTAGCGTCACCCGGGCCCCCGAGCAGTACTTC
>-|TRBJ2-2|-|TRBV19
CASNRNPVGTGELFF
TGTGCCAGTAACCGCAATCCAGTGGGCACCGGGGAGCTGTTTTTT
>-|TRBJ1-2|-|TRBV7-9
CASSSSTYGYTF
TGTGCCAGCAGCTCCTCGACCTATGGCTACACCTTC
>-|TRBJ1-5|-|TRBV28
CASSYRDIPAPYSNQPQHF
TGTGCCAGCAGTTACCGGGACATCCCGGCCCCCTATAGCAATCAGCCCCAGCATTTT
>-|TRBJ2-7|-|TRBV7-2
CASSLTGLSYEQYF
TGTGCCAGCAGCTTAACAGGGCTTTCTTACGAGCAGTACTTC
>TRBD1|TRBJ1-3|-|TRBV30
CAGQGAAGNTIYF
TGTGCCGGGCAGGGGGCTGCTGGAAACACCATATATTTT
>TRBD1|TRBJ2-1|-|TRBV28
CASSWDRTLGNEQFF
TGTGCCAGCAGTTGGGACAGGACCCTCGGCAATGAGCAGTTCTTC
>-|TRBJ1-5|few|TRBV2
CASTLRGGDSNQPQHF
TGTGCCAGCACCCTCCGAGGCGGGGATAGCAATCAGCCCCAGCATTTT
>-|TRBJ2-2|-|TRBV6-5
CASSYWSEGELFF
TGTGCCAGCAGTTACTGGAGTGAAGGGGAGCTGTTTTTT
>-|TRBJ2-3|once|TRBV6-5
CASRIQGSSTDTQYF
TGTGCCAGCAGGATTCAGGGTTCTAGCACAGATACGCAGTATTTT
>-|TRBJ2-5|once|TRBV2
CASTGDQETQYF
TGTGCCAGCACGGGGGACCAAGAGACCCAGTACTTC
>TRBD2|TRBJ2-2|-|TRBV4-1
CASSQELAGGPWELFF
TGCGCCAGCAGCCAAGAACTAGCGGGAGGGCCGTGGGAGCTGTTTTTT
>-|TRBJ1-1|-|TRBV28
CASRRGARNTEAFF
TGTGCCAGCAGGCGGGGGGCAAGGAACACTGAAGCTTTCTTT
>-|TRBJ1-1|-|TRBV13
CASSARPNTEAFF
TGTGCCAGCAGCGCTCGACCGAACACTGAAGCTTTCTTT
>-|TRBJ2-7|-|TRBV6-1
CASSEPGDKDYEQYF
TGTGCCAGCAGTGAACCGGGGGACAAGGACTACGAGCAGTACTTC
>-|TRBJ1-4|-|TRBV11-1
CAPKPARGEKLFF
TGTGCCCCCAAGCCGGCTCGAGGTGAAAAACTGTTTTTT
>TRBD2|TRBJ2-7|-|TRBV29-1
CSAQTSGAYEQYF
TGCAGCGCCCAGACTAGCGGGGCCTACGAGCAGTACTTC